This T cell receptor (beta chain) was identified during a study of blood T cell repertoires in COVID-19. On the study more broadly: Samples of COVID-19 (acute and convalescent) were obtained from the United States, Italy and Spain. In each case, the material was cDNA or gDNA derived from T cells, B-cell-depleted T cells, or PBMCs.

Assay: immunoSEQ multiplex PCR; the TCRdb copy retains only in-frame clones and omits some. In the table there are about 200,000 clones, about 88% of which are singletons. Germline V gene lookup returns CDR1 LGHDT and CDR2 YNNKEL (reference sequence). The germline V and J ends were trimmed by 3 bases and 2 bases, with 4 bases remaining between them. This CDR3 contains 12 residues. The V gene is TRBV3-1 (or the pseudogene TRBV3-2), the J gene TRBJ1-2; no definite D call. The receptor's source is a man aged 18 to 30 with active or convalescent COVID-19. The material sequenced was peripheral blood. For the CDR3, the DNA is TGTGCCAGCAGCCAGGAGAACTATGGCTACACCTTC. It translates to CASSQENYGYTF.